A selection of T cell receptor beta chains follows, all from one sample in a study of blood T cells in healthy people across ages. TCRdb reprocessed the 5' RACE reads via MiXCR and lists one record per CDR3 protein. The sample contains over 950,000 distinct CDR3 sequences, under 40% of which appear only once. Source material: blood. All receptors derive from a man between 18 and 35 years old in good health. The CDR3 runs from the conserved cysteine through the conserved F or W. A D gene is named only where the DNA matches it firmly. Clone sizes are given selectively: once, few, many, or a class where the clone is expanded.

clone size	V gene	D gene	J gene	CDR3 protein	CDR3 DNA
-	TRBV12-3/TRBV12-4	-	TRBJ2-2	CASRETGGLFF	TGTGCCAGCCGGGAGACCGGGGGGCTGTTTTTT
-	TRBV3-1	-	TRBJ1-4	CASSPSRYTGPEDEKLFF	TGTGCCAGCAGCCCTAGCCGATACACCGGGCCGGAGGATGAAAAACTGTTTTTT
few	TRBV9	-	TRBJ2-2	CASSVVGGAGLTGELFF	TGTGCCAGCAGCGTAGTAGGGGGGGCAGGGCTCACCGGGGAGCTGTTTTTT
-	TRBV7-9	-	TRBJ1-1	CASSPRSGTEAFF	TGTGCCAGCAGCCCCCGTTCGGGCACTGAAGCTTTCTTT
-	TRBV5-1	-	TRBJ1-1	CAGSPAGLSNTEAFF	TGCGCCGGCAGCCCGGCGGGGCTTTCGAACACTGAAGCTTTCTTT
-	TRBV5-1	-	TRBJ2-1	CASTGLDTYNEQFF	TGCGCCAGCACCGGACTGGATACCTACAATGAGCAGTTCTTC
few	TRBV28	TRBD1	TRBJ2-7	CASSPGGVFFYEQYF	TGTGCCAGCAGTCCAGGGGGTGTATTCTTCTACGAGCAGTACTTC
-	TRBV27	TRBD1	TRBJ2-2	CATSRQGGFPGELFF	TGTGCCACCTCTCGACAGGGTGGGTTTCCCGGGGAGCTGTTTTTT
once	TRBV12-3/TRBV12-4	-	TRBJ1-2	CASSLGQGPRNGYTF	TGTGCCAGCAGTTTGGGGCAGGGTCCTCGGAATGGCTACACCTTC
-	TRBV29-1	-	TRBJ2-3	CSVESGIATDTQYF	TGCAGCGTTGAATCAGGAATCGCCACAGATACGCAGTATTTT
-	TRBV12-3/TRBV12-4	-	TRBJ1-2	CASSLEGFYGYTF	TGTGCCAGCAGTTTAGAGGGCTTCTATGGCTACACCTTC
few	TRBV10-3	-	TRBJ2-7	CAIQGLGNEQYF	TGTGCCATCCAGGGCTTAGGAAATGAGCAGTACTTC
once	TRBV29-1	-	TRBJ2-3	CSVNRGTDTQYF	TGCAGCGTTAATCGTGGGACAGATACGCAGTATTTT
few	TRBV20-1	TRBD1	TRBJ1-2	CSAYLRDRGSEGYTF	TGCAGTGCCTACCTCCGGGACAGGGGATCCGAAGGCTACACCTTC
-	TRBV6-5	-	TRBJ1-1	CASSYSSGGNTEAFF	TGTGCCAGCAGTTACTCATCCGGAGGAAACACTGAAGCTTTCTTT
-	TRBV2	-	TRBJ1-4	CASSERESEKLFF	TGTGCCAGCAGTGAGCGGGAAAGTGAAAAACTGTTTTTT
-	TRBV5-1	TRBD2	TRBJ2-1	CASSGSLIAGGVYNEQFF	TGCGCCAGCAGCGGATCTCTCATAGCGGGGGGGGTATACAATGAGCAGTTCTTC
-	TRBV4-2	-	TRBJ2-3	CASSPSYVGGITDTQYF	TGTGCCAGCAGCCCGTCCTATGTCGGGGGTATCACAGATACGCAGTATTTT
few	TRBV9	-	TRBJ2-2	CASSVAVSSRELFF	TGTGCCAGCAGCGTAGCGGTGAGCTCCAGGGAGCTGTTTTTT
-	TRBV9	-	TRBJ2-3	CASSSRLATDTQYF	TGTGCCAGCAGCTCCCGGCTGGCCACAGATACGCAGTATTTT
-	TRBV21-1	-	TRBJ2-3	CASSKGGHNRTDTQYF	TGTGCCAGCAGCAAGGGAGGACACAACCGCACAGATACGCAGTATTTT